The clone carrying this T cell receptor (beta chain) was counted at least ten times. Its antigen is still unknown. This sample is part of a study of T cells in Graves' hyperthyroidism and ophthalmopathy. This CDR3 is built from 13 residues. Per germline, CDR1 SQVTM and CDR2 ANQGSEA. Trimming shortened V by 7 bases and J by 3 bases, and 16 bases separated the two germline ends. TCR beta CDR3 sequences were amplified from RNA transcripts. During a first-round RT-PCR of the TCR CDR3, the HTBI primer set was used. TCRdb used MiXCR to reprocess the multiplex PCR reads, holding one entry per CDR3 protein. The sample includes about 570,000 distinct CDR3 sequences, 46% seen only once; the top ten take around 19%. Notes on the study in general: A 13 V-J signature model discriminated ophthalmopathy versus stable hyperthyroidism. Blood shared most expanded thyroid clonotypes above 0.001.

Those patients with uncontrolled infection, other autoimmune disease, pregnancy or lactation were excluded. This rearrangement joins TRBV29-1 to TRBJ2-7; D is perhaps TRBD1 (7 bases). Source material: peripheral blood or thyroid tissue (not recorded which). This clonotype was sampled from an adult woman with Graves' disease, either hyperthyroidism or ophthalmopathy (not recorded which). CDR3 amino acids: CSGGGGINYEQYF. DNA for the CDR3: TGCAGCGGCGGAGGGGGCATCAACTACGAGCAGTACTTC.